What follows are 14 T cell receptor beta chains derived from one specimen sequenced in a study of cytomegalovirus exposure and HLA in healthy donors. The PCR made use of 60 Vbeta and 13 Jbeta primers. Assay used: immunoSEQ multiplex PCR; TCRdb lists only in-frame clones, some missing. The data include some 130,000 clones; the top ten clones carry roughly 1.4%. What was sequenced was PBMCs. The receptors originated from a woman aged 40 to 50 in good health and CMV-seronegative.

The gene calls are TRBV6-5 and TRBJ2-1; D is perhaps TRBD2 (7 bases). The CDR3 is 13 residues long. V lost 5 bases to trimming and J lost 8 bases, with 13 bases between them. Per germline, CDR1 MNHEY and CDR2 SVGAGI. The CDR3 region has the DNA TGTGCCAGCAGTCGCGGAGGGGGGGATGAGCAGTTCTTC. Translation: CASSRGGGDEQFF.

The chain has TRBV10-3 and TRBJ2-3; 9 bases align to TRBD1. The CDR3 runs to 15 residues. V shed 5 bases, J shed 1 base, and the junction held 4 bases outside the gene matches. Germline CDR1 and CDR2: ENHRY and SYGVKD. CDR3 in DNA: TGTGCCATCAGTCCACGGACAGGGGGCACAGATACGCAGTATTTT. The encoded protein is CAISPRTGGTDTQYF.

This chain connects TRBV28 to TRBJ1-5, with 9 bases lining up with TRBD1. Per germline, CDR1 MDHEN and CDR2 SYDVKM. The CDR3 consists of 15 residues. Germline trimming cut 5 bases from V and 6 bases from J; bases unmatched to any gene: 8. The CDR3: CASSLLQGAGQPQHF. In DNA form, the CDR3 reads TGTGCCAGCAGTCTTTTACAGGGGGCGGGTCAGCCCCAGCATTTT.

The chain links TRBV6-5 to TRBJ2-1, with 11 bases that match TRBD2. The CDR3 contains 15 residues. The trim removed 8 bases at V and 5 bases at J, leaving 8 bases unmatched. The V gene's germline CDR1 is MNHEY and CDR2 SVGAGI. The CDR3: CASGRGTSGHNEQFF. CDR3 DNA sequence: TGTGCCAGCGGCCGAGGGACTAGCGGACACAATGAGCAGTTCTTC.

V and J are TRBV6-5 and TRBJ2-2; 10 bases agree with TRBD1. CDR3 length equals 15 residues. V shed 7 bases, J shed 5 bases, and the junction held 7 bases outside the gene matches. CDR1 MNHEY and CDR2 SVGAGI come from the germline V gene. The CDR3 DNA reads TGTGCCAGCATCCCGGGACAGGGGAGAACCGGGGAGCTGTTTTTT. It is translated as CASIPGQGRTGELFF.

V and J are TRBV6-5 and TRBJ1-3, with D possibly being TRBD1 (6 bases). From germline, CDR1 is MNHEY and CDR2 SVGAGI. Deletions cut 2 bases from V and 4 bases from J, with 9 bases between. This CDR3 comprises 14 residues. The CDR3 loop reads CASSYTGLGNTIYF. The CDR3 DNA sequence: TGTGCCAGCAGTTACACAGGGTTGGGAAACACCATATATTTT.

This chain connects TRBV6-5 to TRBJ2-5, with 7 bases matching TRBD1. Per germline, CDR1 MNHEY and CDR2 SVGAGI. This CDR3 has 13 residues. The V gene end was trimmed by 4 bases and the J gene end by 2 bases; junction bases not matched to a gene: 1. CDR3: CASSSDRQETQYF. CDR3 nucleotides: TGTGCCAGCAGTTCGGACAGGCAAGAGACCCAGTACTTC.

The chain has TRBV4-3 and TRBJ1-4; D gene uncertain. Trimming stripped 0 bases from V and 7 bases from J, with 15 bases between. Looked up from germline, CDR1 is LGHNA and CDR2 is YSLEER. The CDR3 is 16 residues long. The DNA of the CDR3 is TGCGCCAGCAGCCAAGATGTGCGGGTCTCGGCTGAAAAACTGTTTTTT. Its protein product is CASSQDVRVSAEKLFF.

The CDR3 loop reads CAISEARTPYGYTF. The CDR3 DNA follows: TGTGCCATCAGTGAAGCTAGAACTCCCTATGGCTACACCTTC. The chain has TRBV10-3 and TRBJ1-2; D unclear. V lost 3 bases to trimming and J lost 4 bases, with 12 bases between them. Looked up from germline, CDR1 is ENHRY and CDR2 is SYGVKD. CDR3 length: 14 amino acids.

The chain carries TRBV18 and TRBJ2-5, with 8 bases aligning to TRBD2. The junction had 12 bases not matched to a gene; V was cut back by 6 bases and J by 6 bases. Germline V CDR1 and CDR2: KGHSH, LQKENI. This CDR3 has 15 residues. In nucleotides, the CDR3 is TGTGCCAGCTCCCCTGGCTTGAGCGGGGGACAGACCCAGTACTTC. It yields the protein CASSPGLSGGQTQYF.

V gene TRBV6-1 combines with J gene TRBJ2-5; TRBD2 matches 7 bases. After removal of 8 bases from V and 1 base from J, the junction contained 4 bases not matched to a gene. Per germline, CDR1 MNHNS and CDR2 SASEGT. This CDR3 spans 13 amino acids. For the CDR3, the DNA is TGTGCCAGCGGGCGGGGGACCCAAGAGACCCAGTACTTC. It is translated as CASGRGTQETQYF.

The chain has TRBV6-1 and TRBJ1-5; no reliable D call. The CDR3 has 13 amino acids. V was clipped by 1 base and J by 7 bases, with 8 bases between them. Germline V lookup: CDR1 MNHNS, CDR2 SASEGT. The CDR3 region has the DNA TGTGCCAGCAGTGAAGTGCCGACACAGCCCCAGCATTTT. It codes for CASSEVPTQPQHF.

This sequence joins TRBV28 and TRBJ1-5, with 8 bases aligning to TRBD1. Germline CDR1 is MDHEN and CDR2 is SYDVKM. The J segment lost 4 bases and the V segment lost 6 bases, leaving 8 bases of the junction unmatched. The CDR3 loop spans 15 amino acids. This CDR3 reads CASRHRDRSNQPQHF. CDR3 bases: TGTGCCAGCAGGCACCGGGACAGGAGTAATCAGCCCCAGCATTTT.

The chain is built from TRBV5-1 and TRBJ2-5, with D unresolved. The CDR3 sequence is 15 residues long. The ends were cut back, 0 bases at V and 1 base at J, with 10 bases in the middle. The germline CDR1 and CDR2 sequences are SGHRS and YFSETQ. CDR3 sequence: CASSLALRSQETQYF. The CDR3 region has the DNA TGCGCCAGCAGCTTGGCCCTAAGATCCCAAGAGACCCAGTACTTC.